This entry is about one T cell receptor (beta chain). The CDR3 runs 16 residues. V lost 1 base, J lost 6 bases, and 6 bases stayed unmatched. Germline V gene data show CDR1 as SGHTA and CDR2 as FQGNSA. This sample is part of a study of cytomegalovirus exposure and HLA in healthy donors. It was with 60 Vbeta and 13 Jbeta primers that the PCR ran. Clones were read by immunoSEQ multiplex PCR, and TCRdb kept only the in-frame ones, dropping some. The sample lists about 100,000 clones; approximately 76% were seen once. The receptor was derived from a man between 18 and 29 years old in good health and CMV-seronegative. The chain recombines TRBV7-2 with TRBJ2-2; 9 positions agree with TRBD1. The sample was PBMCs. The CDR3 is CASSLVIQGAPGELFF. CDR3 coding DNA: TGTGCCAGCAGCTTAGTAATACAGGGGGCCCCCGGGGAGCTGTTTTTT.